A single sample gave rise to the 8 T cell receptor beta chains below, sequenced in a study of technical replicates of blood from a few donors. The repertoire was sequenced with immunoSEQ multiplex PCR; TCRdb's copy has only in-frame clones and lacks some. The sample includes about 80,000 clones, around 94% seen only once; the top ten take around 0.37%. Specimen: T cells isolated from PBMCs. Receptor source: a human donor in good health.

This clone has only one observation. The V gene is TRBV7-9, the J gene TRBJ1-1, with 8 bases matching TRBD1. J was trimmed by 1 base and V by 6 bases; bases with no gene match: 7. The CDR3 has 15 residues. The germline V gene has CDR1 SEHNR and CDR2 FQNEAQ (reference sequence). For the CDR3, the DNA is TGTGCCAGCAGGTACACAGGGGGAACGAACACTGAAGCTTTCTTT. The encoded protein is CASRYTGGTNTEAFF.

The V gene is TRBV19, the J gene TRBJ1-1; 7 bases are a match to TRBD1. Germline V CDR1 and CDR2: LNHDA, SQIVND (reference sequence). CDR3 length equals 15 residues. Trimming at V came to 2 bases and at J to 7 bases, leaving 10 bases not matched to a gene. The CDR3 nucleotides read TGTGCCAGTAGTATACAGACAGGGATAAAGGGTGAAGCTTTCTTT. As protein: CASSIQTGIKGEAFF.

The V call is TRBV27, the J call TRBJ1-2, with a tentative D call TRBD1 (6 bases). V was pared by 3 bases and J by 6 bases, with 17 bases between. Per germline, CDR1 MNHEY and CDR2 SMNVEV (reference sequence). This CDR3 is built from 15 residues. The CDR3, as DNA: TGTGCCAGCAGTTTTAGTCGGGGGGCGGCAGATGGCTACACCTTC. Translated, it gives CASSFSRGAADGYTF.

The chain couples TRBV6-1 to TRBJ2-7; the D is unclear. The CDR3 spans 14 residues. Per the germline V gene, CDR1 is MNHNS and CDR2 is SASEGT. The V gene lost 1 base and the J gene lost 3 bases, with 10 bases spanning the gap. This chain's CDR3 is CASSEGHDRYEQYF. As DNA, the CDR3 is TGTGCCAGCAGTGAAGGACACGATCGCTACGAGCAGTACTTC.

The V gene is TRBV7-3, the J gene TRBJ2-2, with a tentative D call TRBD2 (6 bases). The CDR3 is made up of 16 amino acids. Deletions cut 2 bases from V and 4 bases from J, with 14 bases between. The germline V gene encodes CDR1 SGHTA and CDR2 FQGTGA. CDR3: CASSLYSGTRTGELFF. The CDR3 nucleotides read TGTGCCAGCAGCTTATACTCCGGGACTCGCACCGGGGAGCTGTTTTTT.

The chain's CDR3 is CASSQDIIASAYEQYF. The CDR3 DNA sequence: TGCGCCAGCAGCCAAGATATAATCGCTTCGGCCTACGAGCAGTACTTC. The chain joins TRBV4-1 to TRBJ2-7; D ambiguous. The CDR3 loop spans 16 amino acids. Germline V CDR1 and CDR2: MGHRA, YSYEKL. Trimming removed 0 bases from V and 2 bases from J, with 14 bases in between.

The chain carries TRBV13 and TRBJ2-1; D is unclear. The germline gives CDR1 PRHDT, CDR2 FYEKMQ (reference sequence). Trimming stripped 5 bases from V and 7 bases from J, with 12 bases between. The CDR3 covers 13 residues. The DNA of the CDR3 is TGTGCCAGCAGCACAAGCCCGGAGAATGAGCAGTTCTTC. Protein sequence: CASSTSPENEQFF.

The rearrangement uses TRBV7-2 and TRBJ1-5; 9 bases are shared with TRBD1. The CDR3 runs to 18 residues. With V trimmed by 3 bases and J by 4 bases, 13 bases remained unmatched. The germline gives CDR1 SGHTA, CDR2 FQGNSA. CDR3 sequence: CASSFSTGTGRLNQPQHF. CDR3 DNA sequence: TGTGCCAGCAGCTTTTCTACCGGGACAGGGAGATTAAATCAGCCCCAGCATTTT.